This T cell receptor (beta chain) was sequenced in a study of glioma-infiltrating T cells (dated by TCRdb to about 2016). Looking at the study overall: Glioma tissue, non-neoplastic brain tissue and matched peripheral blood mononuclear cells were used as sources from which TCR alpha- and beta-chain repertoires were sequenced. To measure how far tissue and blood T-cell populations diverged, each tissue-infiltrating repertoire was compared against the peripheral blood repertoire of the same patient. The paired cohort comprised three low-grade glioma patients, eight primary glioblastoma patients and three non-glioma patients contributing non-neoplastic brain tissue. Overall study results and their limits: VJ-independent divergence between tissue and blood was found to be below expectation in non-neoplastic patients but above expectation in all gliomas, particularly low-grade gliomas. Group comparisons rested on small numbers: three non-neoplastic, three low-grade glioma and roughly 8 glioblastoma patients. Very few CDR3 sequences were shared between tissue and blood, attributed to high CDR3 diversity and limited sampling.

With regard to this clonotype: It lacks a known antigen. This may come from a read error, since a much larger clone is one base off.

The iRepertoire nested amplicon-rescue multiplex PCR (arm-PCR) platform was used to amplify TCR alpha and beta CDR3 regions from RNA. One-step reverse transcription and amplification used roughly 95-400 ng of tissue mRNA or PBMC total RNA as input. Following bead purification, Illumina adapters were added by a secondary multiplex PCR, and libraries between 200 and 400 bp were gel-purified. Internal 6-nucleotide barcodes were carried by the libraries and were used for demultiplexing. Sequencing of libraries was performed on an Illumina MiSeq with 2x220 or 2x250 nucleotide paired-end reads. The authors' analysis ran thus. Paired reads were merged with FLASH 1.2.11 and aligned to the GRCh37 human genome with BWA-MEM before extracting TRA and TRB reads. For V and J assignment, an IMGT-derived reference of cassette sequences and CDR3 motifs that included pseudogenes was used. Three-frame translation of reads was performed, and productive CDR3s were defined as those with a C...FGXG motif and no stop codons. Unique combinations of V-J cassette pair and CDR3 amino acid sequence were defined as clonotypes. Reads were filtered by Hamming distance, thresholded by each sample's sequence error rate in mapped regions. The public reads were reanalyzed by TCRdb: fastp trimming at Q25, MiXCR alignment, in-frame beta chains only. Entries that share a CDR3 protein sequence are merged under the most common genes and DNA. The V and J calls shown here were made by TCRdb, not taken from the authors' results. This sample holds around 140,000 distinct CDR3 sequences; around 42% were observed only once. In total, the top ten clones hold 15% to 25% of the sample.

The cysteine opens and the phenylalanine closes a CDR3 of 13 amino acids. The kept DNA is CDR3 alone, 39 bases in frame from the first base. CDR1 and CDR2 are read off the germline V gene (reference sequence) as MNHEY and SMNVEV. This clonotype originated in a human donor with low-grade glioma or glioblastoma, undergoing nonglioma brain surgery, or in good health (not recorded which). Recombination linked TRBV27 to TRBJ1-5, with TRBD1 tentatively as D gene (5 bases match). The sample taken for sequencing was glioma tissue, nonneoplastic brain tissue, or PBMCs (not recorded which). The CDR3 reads CVSSNPGNQPQHF. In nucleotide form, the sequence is TGTGTCAGCAGTAACCCAGGGAATCAGCCCCAGCATTTT.